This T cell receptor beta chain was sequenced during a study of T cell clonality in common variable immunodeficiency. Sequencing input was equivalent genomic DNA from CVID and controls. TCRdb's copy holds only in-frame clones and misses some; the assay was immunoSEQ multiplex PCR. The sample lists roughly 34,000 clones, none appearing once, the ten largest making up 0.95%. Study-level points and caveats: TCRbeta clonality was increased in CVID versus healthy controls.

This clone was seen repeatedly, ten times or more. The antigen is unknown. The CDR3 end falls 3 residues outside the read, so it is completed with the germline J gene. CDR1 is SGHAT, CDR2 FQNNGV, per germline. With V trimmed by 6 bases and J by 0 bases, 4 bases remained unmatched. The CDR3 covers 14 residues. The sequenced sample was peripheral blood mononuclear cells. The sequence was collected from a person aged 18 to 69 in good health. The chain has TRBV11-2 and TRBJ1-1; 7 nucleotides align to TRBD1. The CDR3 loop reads CASRPGTVNTEAFF. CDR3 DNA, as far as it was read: TGTGCCAGCAGGCCCGGGACAGTGAACACTGAA.